The 9 T cell receptor beta chains presented below share a single source sample, sequenced in a study of OX40 agonist ivuxolimab in advanced cancers. Libraries were prepared by immunoSEQ multiplex PCR; TCRdb keeps only in-frame clonotypes and omits some of them. The sample has 45,000 to 50,000 clones; roughly 85% are singletons. The sequenced sample was CD4+ or CD8+ T cells sorted from blood, obtained in a trial of the OX40 agonist ivuxolimab. The receptors were sampled from an adult with an advanced solid tumor such as melanoma, head and neck, liver or kidney cancer.

The rearrangement links TRBV29-1 to TRBJ2-7; D perhaps matches TRBD2 (5 bases). This CDR3 has 12 amino acids. Trimming shortened V by 8 bases and J by 0 bases, and 11 bases separated the two germline ends. Germline V CDR1 and CDR2: SQVTM, ANQGSEA. The CDR3, as DNA: TGCAGCTTCTCCGGGAACTCCTACGAGCAGTACTTC. Translation: CSFSGNSYEQYF.

The genes are TRBV7-3 and TRBJ2-7, with 10 bases fitting TRBD2. V gave up 2 bases and J gave up 6 bases; unmatched junction bases: 1. This CDR3 region has 13 residues. Germline loops: CDR1 SGHTA, CDR2 FQGTGA. CDR3 residues: CASSLVAGGEQYF. In DNA form, the CDR3 reads TGTGCCAGCAGCTTAGTAGCGGGGGGCGAGCAGTACTTC.

The chain recombines TRBV18 with TRBJ2-3; D remains ambiguous. Germline CDR1 reads KGHSH; CDR2 reads LQKENI. This CDR3 is 14 amino acids long. V shed 4 bases and J shed 6 bases, with 14 bases lying between them. As DNA, the CDR3 is TGTGCCAGCTCACTACTTGGCTTTGTGGATACGCAGTATTTT. Its protein is CASSLLGFVDTQYF.

This chain links TRBV19 with TRBJ1-1, with D unresolved. V was cut by 5 bases and J by 3 bases, with 13 bases left in between. Germline CDR1 LNHDA, CDR2 SQIVND (reference sequence). The CDR3 covers 14 residues. In DNA, the CDR3 is TGTGCCAGTAGTTCGGGCCTAAGGGACACTGAAGCTTTCTTT. This translates into CASSSGLRDTEAFF.

The J gene is TRBJ1-3, the V gene TRBV5-1; unclear D gene. CDR3 length: 17 amino acids. Trimming shortened V by 0 bases and J by 0 bases, and 13 bases separated the two germline ends. The germline V gene encodes CDR1 SGHRS and CDR2 YFSETQ. The CDR3 reads CASSLVVGSDSGNTIYF. In DNA form, the CDR3 reads TGCGCCAGCAGCTTGGTCGTGGGCAGCGACTCTGGAAACACCATATATTTT. The full variable domain, its missing parts supplied by reference TRBV5-1 and TRBJ1-3, is KAGVTQTPRYLIKTRGQQVTLSCSPISGHRSVSWYQQTPGQGLQFLFEYFSETQRNKGNFPGRFSGRQFSNSRSEMNVSTLELGDSALYLCASSLVVGSDSGNTIYFGEGSWLTVV.

J is TRBJ2-2 and V is TRBV5-4; D is possibly TRBD1 or TRBD2 (5 bases each). This CDR3 is built from 16 residues. V dropped 1 base and J dropped 7 bases, with 17 bases sitting between them. Germline V gene sequence: CDR1 SGHNT, CDR2 YYREEE (reference sequence). CDR3 region: CASSLLSPKRGGELFF. The CDR3 DNA reads TGTGCCAGCAGCTTGCTTTCCCCTAAGAGGGGCGGGGAGCTGTTTTTT.

This rearrangement joins TRBV15 to TRBJ2-1; 13 bases fit TRBD2. Germline values: CDR1 LNHNV, CDR2 YYDKDF (reference sequence). The CDR3 has 15 residues. V was clipped by 9 bases and J by 7 bases; unmatched bases: 9. The DNA of the CDR3 is TGTGCCACGACTTCGGGACTAGCGGGACCTAATGAGCAGTTCTTC. Translated: CATTSGLAGPNEQFF. The full variable domain, with the rest looked up from reference TRBV15 and TRBJ2-1, is DAMVIQNPRYQVTQFGKPVTLSCSQTLNHNVMYWYQQKSSQAPKLLFHYYDKDFNNEADTPDNFQSRRPNTSFCFLDIRSPGLGDTAMYLCATTSGLAGPNEQFFGPGTRLTVL.

The V call is TRBV27, the J call TRBJ2-7; 9 nucleotides agree with TRBD2. V lost 4 bases, J lost 4 bases, and 8 bases stayed unmatched. The CDR3 runs to 15 residues. The germline V gene encodes CDR1 MNHEY and CDR2 SMNVEV (reference sequence). The CDR3 spells CASSSFLAGIYEQYF. CDR3 coding DNA: TGTGCCAGCAGTTCGTTTCTAGCGGGGATTTACGAGCAGTACTTC.

J is TRBJ2-7 and V is TRBV6-5; D is ambiguous. V was pared by 2 bases and J by 6 bases, with 14 bases between. The CDR3 length is 14 residues. From germline, CDR1 is MNHEY and CDR2 SVGAGI. The CDR3 sequence is CASSYPGFAVEQYF. In DNA, the CDR3 is TGTGCCAGCAGTTACCCCGGATTTGCGGTCGAGCAGTACTTC.